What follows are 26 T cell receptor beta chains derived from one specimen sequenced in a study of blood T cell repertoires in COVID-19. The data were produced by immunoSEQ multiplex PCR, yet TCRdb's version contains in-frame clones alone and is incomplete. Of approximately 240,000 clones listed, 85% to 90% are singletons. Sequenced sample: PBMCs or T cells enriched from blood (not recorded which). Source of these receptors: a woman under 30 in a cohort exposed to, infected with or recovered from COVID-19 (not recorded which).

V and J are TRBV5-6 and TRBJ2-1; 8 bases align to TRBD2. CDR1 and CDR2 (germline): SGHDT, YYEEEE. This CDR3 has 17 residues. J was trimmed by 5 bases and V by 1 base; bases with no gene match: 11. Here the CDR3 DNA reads TGTGCCAGCAGCTTGCTATCGTCCGGGACTAGAAACAATGAGCAGTTCTTC. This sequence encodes CASSLLSSGTRNNEQFF.

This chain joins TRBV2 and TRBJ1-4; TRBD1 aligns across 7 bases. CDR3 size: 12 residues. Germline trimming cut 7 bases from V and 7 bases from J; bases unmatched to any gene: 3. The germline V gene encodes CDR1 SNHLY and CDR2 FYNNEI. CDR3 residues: CASKGGGEKLFF. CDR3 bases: TGTGCCAGCAAAGGGGGCGGTGAAAAACTGTTTTTT.

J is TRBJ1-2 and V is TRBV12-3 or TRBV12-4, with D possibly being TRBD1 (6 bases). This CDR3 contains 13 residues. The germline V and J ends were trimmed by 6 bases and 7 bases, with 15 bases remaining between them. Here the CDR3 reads CASSYEGHGGYTF. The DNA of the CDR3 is TGTGCCAGCAGCTACGAGGGACACGGTGGCTACACCTTC.

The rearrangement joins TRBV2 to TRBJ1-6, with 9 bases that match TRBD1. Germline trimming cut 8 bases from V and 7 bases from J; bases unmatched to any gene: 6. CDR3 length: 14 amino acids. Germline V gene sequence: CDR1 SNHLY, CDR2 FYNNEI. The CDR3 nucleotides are TGTGCCAGCGGGGGGACAGGGTACAATTCACCCCTCCACTTT. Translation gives CASGGTGYNSPLHF.

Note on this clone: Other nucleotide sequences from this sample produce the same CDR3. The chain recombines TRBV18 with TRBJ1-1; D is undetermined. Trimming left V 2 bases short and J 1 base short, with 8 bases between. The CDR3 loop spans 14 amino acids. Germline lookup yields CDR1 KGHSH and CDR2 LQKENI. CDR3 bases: TGTGCCAGCTCACCAAGGCGGGAGAACACTGAAGCTTTCTTT. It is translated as CASSPRRENTEAFF.

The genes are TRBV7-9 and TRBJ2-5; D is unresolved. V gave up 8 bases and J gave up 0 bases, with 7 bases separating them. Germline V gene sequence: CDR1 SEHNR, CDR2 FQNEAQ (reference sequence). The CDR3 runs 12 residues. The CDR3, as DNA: TGTGCCAGCCGTGACAACCAAGAGACCCAGTACTTC. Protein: CASRDNQETQYF.

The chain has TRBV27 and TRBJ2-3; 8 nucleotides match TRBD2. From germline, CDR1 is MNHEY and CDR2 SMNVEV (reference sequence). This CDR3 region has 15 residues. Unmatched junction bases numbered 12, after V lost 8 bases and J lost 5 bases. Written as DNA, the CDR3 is TGTGCCAGCGGGAGACGGGGGGGTCGGGAAGATACGCAGTATTTT. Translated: CASGRRGGREDTQYF.

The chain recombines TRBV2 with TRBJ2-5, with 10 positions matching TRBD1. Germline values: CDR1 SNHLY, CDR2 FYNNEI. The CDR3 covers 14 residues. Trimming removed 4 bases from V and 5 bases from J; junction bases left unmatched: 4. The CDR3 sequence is CASSGQGAIETQYF. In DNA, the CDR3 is TGTGCCAGCAGTGGACAGGGGGCGATTGAGACCCAGTACTTC.

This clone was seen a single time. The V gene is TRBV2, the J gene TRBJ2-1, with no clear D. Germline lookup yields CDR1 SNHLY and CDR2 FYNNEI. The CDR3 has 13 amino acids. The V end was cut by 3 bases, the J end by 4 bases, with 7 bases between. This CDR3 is CASSDPRYNEQFF. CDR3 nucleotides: TGTGCCAGCAGTGACCCCAGATACAATGAGCAGTTCTTC. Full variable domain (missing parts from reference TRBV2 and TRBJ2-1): EPEVTQTPSHQVTQMGQEVILRCVPISNHLYFYWYRQILGQKVEFLVSFYNNEISEKSEIFDDQFSVERPDGSNFTLKIRSTKLEDSAMYFCASSDPRYNEQFFGPGTRLTVL.

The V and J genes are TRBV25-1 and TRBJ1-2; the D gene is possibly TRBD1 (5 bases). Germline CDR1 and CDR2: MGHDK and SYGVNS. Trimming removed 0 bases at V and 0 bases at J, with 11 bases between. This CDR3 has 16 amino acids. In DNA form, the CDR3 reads TGTGCCAGCAGTGAATATGTTACAGGAGCTAACTATGGCTACACCTTC. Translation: CASSEYVTGANYGYTF.

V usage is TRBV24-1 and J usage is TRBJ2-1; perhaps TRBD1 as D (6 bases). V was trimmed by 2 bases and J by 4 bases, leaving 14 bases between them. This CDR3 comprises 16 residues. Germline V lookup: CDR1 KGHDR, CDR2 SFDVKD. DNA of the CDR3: TGTGCCACCAGTGATTCCCGAGGGGACACTTACAATGAGCAGTTCTTC. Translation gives CATSDSRGDTYNEQFF.

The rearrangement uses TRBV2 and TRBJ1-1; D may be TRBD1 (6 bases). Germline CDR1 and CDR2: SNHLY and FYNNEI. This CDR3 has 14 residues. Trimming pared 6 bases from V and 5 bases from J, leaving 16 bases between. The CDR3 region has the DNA TGTGCCAGCAGAGACCTGGGGGGGCGGACTGAAGCTTTCTTT. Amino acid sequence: CASRDLGGRTEAFF.

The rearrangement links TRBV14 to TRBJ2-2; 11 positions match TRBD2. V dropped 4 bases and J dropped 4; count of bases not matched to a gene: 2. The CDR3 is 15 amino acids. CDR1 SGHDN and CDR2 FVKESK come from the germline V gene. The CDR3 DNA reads TGTGCCAGCAGCCTGGGACTAGCGGTCACCGGGGAGCTGTTTTTT. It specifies CASSLGLAVTGELFF.

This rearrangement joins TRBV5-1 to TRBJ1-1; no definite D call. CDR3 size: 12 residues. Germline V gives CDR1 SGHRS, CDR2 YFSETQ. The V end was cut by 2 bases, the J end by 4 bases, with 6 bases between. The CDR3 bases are TGCGCCAGCAGCTTACCGAGCACTGAAGCTTTCTTT. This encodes CASSLPSTEAFF.

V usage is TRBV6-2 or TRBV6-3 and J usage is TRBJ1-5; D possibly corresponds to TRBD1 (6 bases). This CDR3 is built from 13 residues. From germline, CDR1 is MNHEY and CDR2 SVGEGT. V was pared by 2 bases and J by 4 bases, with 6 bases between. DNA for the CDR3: TGTGCCAGCAGTTACGGACAGAATCAGCCCCAGCATTTT. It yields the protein CASSYGQNQPQHF.

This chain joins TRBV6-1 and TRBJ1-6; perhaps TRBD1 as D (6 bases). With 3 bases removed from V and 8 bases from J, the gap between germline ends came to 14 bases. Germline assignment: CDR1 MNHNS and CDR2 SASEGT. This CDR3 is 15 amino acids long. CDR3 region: CASSEGGAWDSPLHF. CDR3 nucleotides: TGTGCCAGCAGTGAGGGGGGGGCATGGGATTCACCCCTCCACTTT.

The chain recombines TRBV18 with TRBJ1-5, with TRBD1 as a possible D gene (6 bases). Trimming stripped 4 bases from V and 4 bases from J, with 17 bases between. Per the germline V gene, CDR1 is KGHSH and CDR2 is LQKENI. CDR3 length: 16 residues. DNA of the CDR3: TGTGCCAGCTCACTCTCAGGGGTTTCTGATAATCAGCCCCAGCATTTT. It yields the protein CASSLSGVSDNQPQHF.

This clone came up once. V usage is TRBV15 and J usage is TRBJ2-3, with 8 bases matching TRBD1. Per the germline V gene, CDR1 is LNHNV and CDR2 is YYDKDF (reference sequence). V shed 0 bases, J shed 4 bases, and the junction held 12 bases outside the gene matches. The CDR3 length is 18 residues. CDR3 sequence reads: CATSRDRVGTGQSDTQYF. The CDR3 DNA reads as TGTGCCACCAGCAGAGATAGAGTGGGGACAGGACAGTCAGATACGCAGTATTTT. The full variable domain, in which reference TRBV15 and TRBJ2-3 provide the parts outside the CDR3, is DAMVIQNPRYQVTQFGKPVTLSCSQTLNHNVMYWYQQKSSQAPKLLFHYYDKDFNNEADTPDNFQSRRPNTSFCFLDIRSPGLGDTAMYLCATSRDRVGTGQSDTQYFGPGTRLTVL.

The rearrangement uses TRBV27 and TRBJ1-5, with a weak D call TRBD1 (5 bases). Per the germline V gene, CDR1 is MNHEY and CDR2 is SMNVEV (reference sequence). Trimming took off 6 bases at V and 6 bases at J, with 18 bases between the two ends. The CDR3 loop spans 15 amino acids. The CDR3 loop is CASSRTSLRGQPQHF. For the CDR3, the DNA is TGTGCCAGCAGCCGGACAAGCCTCAGAGGTCAGCCCCAGCATTTT.

CDR3 amino acids: CASSKTAGADTQYF. CDR3 nucleotides: TGTGCCAGCAGCAAGACAGCGGGGGCAGATACGCAGTATTTT. This rearrangement joins TRBV11-2 to TRBJ2-3; 8 nucleotides align to TRBD2. CDR1 and CDR2 from the germline V gene are SGHAT and FQNNGV. This CDR3 spans 14 amino acids. J lost 4 bases, V lost 5 bases, and 5 bases had no gene match.

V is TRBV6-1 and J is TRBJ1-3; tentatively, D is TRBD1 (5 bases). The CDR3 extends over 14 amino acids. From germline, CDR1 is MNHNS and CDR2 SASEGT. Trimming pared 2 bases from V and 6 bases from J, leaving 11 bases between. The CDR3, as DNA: TGTGCCAGCAGTGAATGGGGCGACGAAAACACCATATATTTT. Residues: CASSEWGDENTIYF.

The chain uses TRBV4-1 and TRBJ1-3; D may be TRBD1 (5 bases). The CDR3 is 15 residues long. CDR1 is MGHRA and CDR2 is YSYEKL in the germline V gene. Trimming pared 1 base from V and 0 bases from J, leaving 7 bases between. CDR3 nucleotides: TGCGCCAGCAGCCAAGGACAGCCCTCTGGAAACACCATATATTTT. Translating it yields CASSQGQPSGNTIYF.

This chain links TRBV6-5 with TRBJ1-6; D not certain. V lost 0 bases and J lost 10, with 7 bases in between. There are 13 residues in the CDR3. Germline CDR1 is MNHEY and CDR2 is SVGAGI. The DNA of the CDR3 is TGTGCCAGCAGTTACTCGATTGGCTCACCCCTCCACTTT. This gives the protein CASSYSIGSPLHF.

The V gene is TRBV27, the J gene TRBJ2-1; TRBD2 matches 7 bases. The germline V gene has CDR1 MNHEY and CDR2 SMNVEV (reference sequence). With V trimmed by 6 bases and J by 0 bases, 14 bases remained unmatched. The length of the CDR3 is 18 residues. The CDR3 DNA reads TGTGCCAGCAGCCCCACGCAGCGGGGAGAGGGCTCCTACAATGAGCAGTTCTTC. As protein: CASSPTQRGEGSYNEQFF.

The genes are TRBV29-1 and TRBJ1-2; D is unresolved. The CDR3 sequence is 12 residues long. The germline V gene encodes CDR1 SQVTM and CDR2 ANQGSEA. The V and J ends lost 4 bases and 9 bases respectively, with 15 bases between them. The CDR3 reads CSVGTGRESYTF. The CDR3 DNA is TGCAGCGTTGGCACTGGCCGGGAGAGCTACACCTTC.

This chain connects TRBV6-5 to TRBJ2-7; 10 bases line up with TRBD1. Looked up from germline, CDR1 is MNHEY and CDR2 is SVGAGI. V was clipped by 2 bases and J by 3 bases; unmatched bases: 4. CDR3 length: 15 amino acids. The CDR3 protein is CASSYEGQGHYEQYF. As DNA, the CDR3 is TGTGCCAGCAGTTACGAGGGACAGGGGCACTACGAGCAGTACTTC.